The table lists the clone carrying this T cell receptor (beta chain) with a count of one. The antigen is unknown. These data are taken from a study of cytomegalovirus exposure and HLA in healthy donors. Overall study: The 110 million or so unique TCR beta sequences, from roughly 170 million T cells, were found by an earlier analysis. Study results and caveats: Most TCR sequences were uncommon, yet certain public TCRs appeared in many donors. V segments that were indistinguishable, TRBV6-2 and TRBV6-3 among them, were omitted from analysis. Later on, analysis showed that most CMV-associated TCR beta chains appeared to be HLA-restricted.

The CDR3 is 16 residues long. Germline V gene data show CDR1 as LNHDA and CDR2 as SQIVND (reference sequence). V gave up 5 bases and J gave up 0 bases, with 14 bases separating them. The PCR employed 60 Vbeta primers together with 13 Jbeta primers. This table comes from immunoSEQ multiplex PCR, and its TCRdb copy is limited to in-frame clones, with some not included. The repertoire has over 200,000 clones, 85% of them found once; the top ten carry 1% to 1.5%. This clonotype was sampled from a human donor in good health. The sample was PBMCs. The rearrangement links TRBV19 to TRBJ1-3; D might be TRBD1 (5 bases). The CDR3 loop reads CASSQGRGFSGNTIYF. The CDR3 DNA reads as TGTGCCAGTAGTCAGGGACGGGGGTTCTCTGGAAACACCATATATTTT.